A selection of T cell receptor beta chains follows, all from one sample in a study of CD8 T cell repertoires and HIV-1 epitope variants. The method was immunoSEQ multiplex PCR; TCRdb's version includes in-frame clones alone and lacks a portion of them. Found here are about 4,600 clones, approximately 70% of them singletons; the top ten hold 45% to 50%. Their specific antigens are unknown. Sequences were obtained from cultured CD8+ T cells derived from PBMCs. These receptors were collected from a male donor with HIV. The CDR3 runs from the conserved cysteine through the conserved F or W. D genes are given only for firm matches. Clone sizes are given selectively: once, few, many, or a class where the clone is expanded.

V gene	J gene	CDR3 length	D gene	clone size	CDR3 protein	CDR3 DNA
TRBV28	TRBJ1-1	15	NA	NA	CASSLTSSMNTEAFF	TGTGCCAGCAGTTTGACCTCTAGCATGAACACTGAAGCTTTCTTT
TRBV7-8	TRBJ2-3	13	NA	few	CASSTIGTDTQYF	TGTGCCAGCAGCACCATTGGCACGGATACGCAGTATTTT
TRBV2	TRBJ1-1	13	NA	NA	CASSEGRNTEAFF	TGTGCCAGCAGTGAGGGGCGGAACACTGAAGCTTTCTTT
TRBV19	TRBJ2-2	13	NA	NA	CASSPVLAGELFF	TGTGCCAGTAGTCCCGTCCTGGCCGGGGAGCTGTTTTTT
TRBV7-2	TRBJ1-5	15	NA	NA	CASSLDVFVNQPQHF	TGTGCCAGCAGCTTAGACGTCTTTGTGAATCAGCCCCAGCATTTT
TRBV28	TRBJ1-1	17	NA	NA	CASRADRSSIPNTEAFF	TGTGCCAGCAGGGCCGACAGGTCCTCGATCCCTAACACTGAAGCTTTCTTT
TRBV6-5	TRBJ2-7	14	NA	once	CASSYATGTPGVHF	TGTGCCAGCAGTTACGCGACCGGGACACCGGGCGTGCACTTC
TRBV5-1	TRBJ2-7	17	TRBD2	NA	CASSLGASGVSSYEQYF	TGCGCCAGCAGCTTGGGTGCTAGCGGGGTTAGCTCCTACGAGCAGTACTTC
TRBV27	TRBJ2-1	15	TRBD2	NA	CASSLAGGVHNEQFF	TGTGCCAGCAGTTTAGCGGGAGGGGTCCACAATGAGCAGTTCTTC
TRBV27	TRBJ1-3	15	NA	medium-sized	CASSADGYSGNTIYF	TGTGCCAGCAGTGCGGACGGATACTCTGGAAACACCATATATTTT
TRBV13	TRBJ2-7	18	TRBD2	once	CASSTTSGSGSFPYEQYF	TGTGCCAGCAGCACGACTAGCGGGAGTGGTAGCTTCCCCTACGAGCAGTACTTC
TRBV5-1	TRBJ2-7	15	TRBD2	NA	CASSKRAGTSYEQYF	TGCGCCAGCAGCAAACGAGCGGGAACCTCCTACGAGCAGTACTTC
TRBV9	TRBJ2-7	14	TRBD1	NA	CASSVDRAFDEQYF	TGTGCCAGCAGCGTGGACAGGGCGTTCGACGAGCAGTACTTC
TRBV30	TRBJ2-1	13	NA	NA	CAWTLAEYNEQFF	TGTGCCTGGACTTTAGCGGAGTACAATGAGCAGTTCTTC
TRBV25-1	TRBJ2-2	14	TRBD1	large	CASSDGTATGELFF	TGTGCCAGCAGTGACGGGACAGCCACCGGGGAGCTGTTTTTT
TRBV7-2	TRBJ1-5	15	NA	few	CASSSEGYSNQPQHF	TGTGCCAGCAGCTCGGAGGGCTATAGCAATCAGCCCCAGCATTTT
TRBV27	TRBJ2-1	15	TRBD2	NA	CASSPQGTNYNEQFF	TGTGCCAGCAGCCCTCAAGGGACTAACTACAATGAGCAGTTCTTC
TRBV5-1	TRBJ2-3	17	TRBD1	NA	CASSPDRTGGVTDTQYF	TGCGCCAGCAGCCCGGACCGGACAGGGGGCGTAACAGATACGCAGTATTTT
TRBV5-6	TRBJ2-6	19	TRBD1	NA	CASSGGWDRGFSGANVLTF	TGTGCCAGCAGCGGGGGCTGGGACAGGGGATTTTCTGGGGCCAACGTCCTGACTTTC
TRBV9	TRBJ2-7	15	TRBD1	NA	CASSVDPGQNYEQYF	TGTGCCAGCAGCGTAGATCCGGGACAGAACTACGAGCAGTACTTC
TRBV7-3	TRBJ2-7	13	NA	few	CASSEGPSYEQYF	TGTGCCAGCAGCGAAGGGCCCTCCTACGAGCAGTACTTC
TRBV11-2	TRBJ1-1	12	NA	NA	CASSPDSQGVIF	TGTGCCAGCAGCCCGGACAGCCAGGGAGTGATCTTT
TRBV30	TRBJ2-3	16	TRBD2	NA	CAWTSTSAGGAGTQYF	TGTGCCTGGACATCAACTAGCGCGGGGGGTGCAGGTACGCAGTATTTT
TRBV7-2	TRBJ1-2	14	NA	NA	CASSPLGAVYGYTF	TGTGCCAGCAGCCCCCTGGGGGCGGTCTATGGCTACACCTTC
TRBV7-2	TRBJ2-1	14	TRBD2	NA	CASSFRGRVDEQFF	TGTGCCAGCAGCTTCCGCGGGAGAGTCGATGAGCAGTTCTTC
TRBV28	TRBJ2-7	13	NA	few	CASSLPRYYEQYF	TGTGCCAGCAGTTTACCCCGTTACTACGAGCAGTACTTC
TRBV5-6	TRBJ1-2	16	NA	large	CASSPWPVELDYGYTF	TGTGCCAGCAGCCCTTGGCCGGTAGAATTGGACTATGGCTACACCTTC
TRBV6-5	TRBJ2-1	11	NA	NA	CASSEGGEQFF	TGTGCCAGCAGTGAGGGGGGTGAGCAGTTCTTC
TRBV27	TRBJ2-1	16	TRBD2	NA	CASSLQWLADGNEQFF	TGTGCCAGCAGTTTACAATGGCTAGCGGACGGGAATGAGCAGTTCTTC
TRBV6-5	TRBJ1-1	15	NA	NA	CASSRPGRWNTEAFF	TGTGCCAGCAGTCGGCCGGGACGGTGGAACACTGAAGCTTTCTTT
TRBV28	TRBJ1-1	15	TRBD1	few	CASSPIGQGDTEAFF	TGTGCCAGCAGTCCGATAGGACAGGGGGACACTGAAGCTTTCTTT
TRBV27	TRBJ2-2	15	NA	NA	CASRPGTPVTGELFF	TGTGCCAGCAGACCCGGGACTCCAGTCACCGGGGAGCTGTTTTTT
TRBV18	TRBJ1-1	14	NA	few	CASSSGVPNTEAFF	TGTGCCAGCTCATCAGGAGTTCCGAACACTGAAGCTTTCTTT
TRBV15	TRBJ2-2	15	NA	NA	CATSRSRENTGELFF	TGTGCCACCAGCCGTAGCAGGGAGAACACCGGGGAGCTGTTTTTT
TRBV28	TRBJ1-2	15	NA	NA	CASSLVTEANYGYTF	TGTGCCAGCAGTTTAGTCACGGAGGCTAACTATGGCTACACCTTC
TRBV6-5	TRBJ2-7	12	TRBD2	few	CASSPGGGEQYF	TGTGCCAGCAGCCCGGGGGGGGGCGAGCAGTACTTC
TRBV5-1	TRBJ1-1	13	NA	few	CASSKGGDTEAFF	TGCGCCAGCAGCAAGGGGGGGGACACTGAAGCTTTCTTT
TRBV27	TRBJ1-1	15	NA	NA	CASSLSQGIPTEAFF	TGTGCCAGCAGTTTATCTCAGGGCATTCCCACTGAAGCTTTCTTT
TRBV5-1	TRBJ1-3	13	NA	few	CASRDTERNTIYF	TGCGCCAGTAGGGACACTGAAAGGAACACCATATATTTT
TRBV7-9	TRBJ2-2	16	NA	NA	CASSPIRTPNTGELFF	TGTGCCAGCAGCCCTATTCGGACACCTAACACCGGGGAGCTGTTTTTT
TRBV7-8	TRBJ2-2	15	TRBD2	NA	CASSSGLASSGELFF	TGTGCCAGCAGCTCGGGACTAGCCTCCTCCGGGGAGCTGTTTTTT